This entry features one T cell receptor (beta chain) sequence. The germline CDR1 and CDR2 sequences are KGHSH and LQKENI. V gave up 1 base and J gave up 2 bases; unmatched junction bases: 4. The length of the CDR3 is 16 residues. These data are taken from a study of blood T cell repertoires in COVID-19. TCRdb's table, derived via immunoSEQ multiplex PCR, lists solely in-frame clones and lacks some. The sample records a few hundred thousand clones, 88% being singletons. Everyone who took part was roughly 18 to 89 years old, and they came from about two dozen US areas. Assignments of participants to cohorts depended upon their own reported clinical history. Cohort 3 donors were reported recovered after two negative PCRs, clearance, or symptom resolution.

This sequence joins TRBV18 and TRBJ2-1; 8 bases map to TRBD2. This clonotype originated in a woman aged 30 to 39 who had recovered from COVID-19. The source material was PBMCs or T cells enriched from blood (not recorded which). CDR3 residues: CASSPLLADTYNEQFF. CDR3 bases: TGTGCCAGCTCACCACTACTAGCGGACACCTACAATGAGCAGTTCTTC. Based on the CDR3 plus reference TRBV18 and TRBJ2-1, the full variable domain is NAGVMQNPRHLVRRRGQEARLRCSPMKGHSHVYWYRQLPEEGLKFMVYLQKENIIDESGMPKERFSAEFPKEGPSILRIQQVVRGDSAAYFCASSPLLADTYNEQFFGPGTRLTVL.